This note documents a single T cell receptor (beta chain) sequence. Generated by immunoSEQ multiplex PCR, the TCRdb table keeps only in-frame clones and is missing some. The repertoire has 100,000 to 150,000 clones, 85% to 90% of them found once; the top ten carry roughly 1.2%. Germline CDR1 SGHNT, CDR2 YYREEE (reference sequence). The CDR3 spans 15 residues. Germline trimming cut 4 bases from V and 6 bases from J; bases unmatched to any gene: 8. This specimen belongs to a study of cytomegalovirus exposure and HLA in healthy donors. V usage is TRBV5-4 and J usage is TRBJ1-1, with 11 bases that match TRBD1. The source of this sequence is a woman under 30 in good health and CMV-seronegative. Sequencing was carried out using PBMCs. CDR3 sequence (DNA): TGTGCCAGCAGCGCAGGGACAGGGGGTGAGTCTGAAGCTTTCTTT. Protein product: CASSAGTGGESEAFF.